This entry concerns a single TCR beta chain. Its antigen is currently unknown. These data come from a study of T cell responses to AZD1222 COVID-19 vaccine. Whole-study findings and limits: All repertoire sampling was performed exclusively after the peak T cell response.

The data were produced by immunoSEQ multiplex PCR, yet TCRdb's version contains in-frame clones alone and is incomplete. The sample consists of 150,000 or so clones, 75% to 95% of them appearing once. This clonotype was sampled from an adult in good health. The sample in question was peripheral blood, obtained on day 0 of MenACWY control vaccination.

Here the CDR3 reads CASSLEAAYEQYF. Here the CDR3 DNA reads TGTGCCAGCAGCTTAGAGGCAGCCTACGAGCAGTACTTC. This chain connects TRBV7-9 to TRBJ2-7; D gene ambiguous. Germline lookup yields CDR1 SEHNR and CDR2 FQNEAQ (reference sequence). Trimming pared 1 base from V and 2 bases from J, leaving 6 bases between. The CDR3 runs 13 residues.